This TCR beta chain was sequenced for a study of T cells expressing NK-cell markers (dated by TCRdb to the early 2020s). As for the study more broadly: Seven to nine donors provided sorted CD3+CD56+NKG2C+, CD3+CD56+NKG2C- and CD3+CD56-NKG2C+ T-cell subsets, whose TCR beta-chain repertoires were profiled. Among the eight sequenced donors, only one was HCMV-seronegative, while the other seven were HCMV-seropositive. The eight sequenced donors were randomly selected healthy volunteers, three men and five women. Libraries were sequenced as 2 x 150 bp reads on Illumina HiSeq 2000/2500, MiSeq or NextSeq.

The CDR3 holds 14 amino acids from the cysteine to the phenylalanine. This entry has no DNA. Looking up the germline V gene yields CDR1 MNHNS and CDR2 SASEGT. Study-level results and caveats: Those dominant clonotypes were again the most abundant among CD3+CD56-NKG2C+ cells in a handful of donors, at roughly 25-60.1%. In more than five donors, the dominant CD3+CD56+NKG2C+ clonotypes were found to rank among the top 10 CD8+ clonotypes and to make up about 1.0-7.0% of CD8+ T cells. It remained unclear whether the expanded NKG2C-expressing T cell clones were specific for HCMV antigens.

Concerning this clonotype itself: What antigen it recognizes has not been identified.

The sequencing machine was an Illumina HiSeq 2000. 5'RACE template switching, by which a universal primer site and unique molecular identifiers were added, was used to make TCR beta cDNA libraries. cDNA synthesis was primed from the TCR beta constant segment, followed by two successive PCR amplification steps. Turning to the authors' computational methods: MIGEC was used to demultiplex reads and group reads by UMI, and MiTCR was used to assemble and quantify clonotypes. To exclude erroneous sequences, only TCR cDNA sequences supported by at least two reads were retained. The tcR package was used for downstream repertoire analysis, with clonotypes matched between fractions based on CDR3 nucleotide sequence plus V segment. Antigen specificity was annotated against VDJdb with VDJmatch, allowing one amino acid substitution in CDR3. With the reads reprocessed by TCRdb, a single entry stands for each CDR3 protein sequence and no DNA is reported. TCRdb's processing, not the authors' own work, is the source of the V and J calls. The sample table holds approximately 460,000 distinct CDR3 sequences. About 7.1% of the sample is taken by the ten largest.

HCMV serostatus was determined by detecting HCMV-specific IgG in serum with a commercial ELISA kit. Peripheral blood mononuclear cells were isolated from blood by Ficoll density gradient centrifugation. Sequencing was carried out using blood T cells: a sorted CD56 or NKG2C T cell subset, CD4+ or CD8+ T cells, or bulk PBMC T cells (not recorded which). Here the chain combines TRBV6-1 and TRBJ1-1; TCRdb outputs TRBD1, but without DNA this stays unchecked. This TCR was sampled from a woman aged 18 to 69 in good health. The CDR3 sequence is CASSPRGWGTEAFF.